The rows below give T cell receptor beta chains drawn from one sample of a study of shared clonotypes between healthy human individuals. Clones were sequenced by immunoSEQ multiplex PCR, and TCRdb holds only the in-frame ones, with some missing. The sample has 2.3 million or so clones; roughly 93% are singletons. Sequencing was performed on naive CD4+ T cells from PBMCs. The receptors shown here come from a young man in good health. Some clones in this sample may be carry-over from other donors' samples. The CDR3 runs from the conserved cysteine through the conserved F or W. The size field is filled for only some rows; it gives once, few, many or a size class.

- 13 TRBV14 CASSQVGRRDQFF
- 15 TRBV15 CATSRKVATNEKLFF
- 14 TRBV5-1 CASSLAHGSDTQYF
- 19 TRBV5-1 CASSPLAGQGASGANVLTF
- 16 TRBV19 CASSPSGYRGPYEQYF
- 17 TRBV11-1 CASSLPGLAGGPHEQYF
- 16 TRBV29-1 CSARRHPGLAEETQYF
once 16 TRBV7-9 CASSLAAAGPNEKLFF
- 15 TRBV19 CATHPRGQGNTEAFF
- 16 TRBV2 CASSEGIGRGTDTQYF
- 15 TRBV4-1 CASSQGGTYYNEQFF
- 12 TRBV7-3 CASSEFPRPRYF
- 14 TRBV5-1 CASSSGTASYEQYF
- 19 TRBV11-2 CASSLENPAHRSSYNEQFF
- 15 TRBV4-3 CASSQDPTVNSPLHF
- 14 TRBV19 CASSMDRGKNGYTF
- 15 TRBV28 CASRSSVGRDLGYTF
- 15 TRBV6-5 CASNLRAPSGGELFF